The 22 T cell receptor beta chains below come from one sample, sequenced in a study of blood T cell repertoires in COVID-19. Data came from immunoSEQ multiplex PCR; TCRdb stores just in-frame clones and leaves some out. In the table there are fewer than 400,000 clones, roughly 86% of which are singletons. The sample consisted of peripheral blood. The receptor source for this set is a woman in her 30s with COVID-19, enrolled during active disease.

The gene calls are TRBV28 and TRBJ1-1; 7 bases agree with TRBD1. The V segment lost 5 bases and the J segment 1 base; nucleotides outside the gene matches: 7. The CDR3 covers 15 residues. CDR1 is MDHEN and CDR2 is SYDVKM in the germline V gene. The CDR3 coding sequence is TGTGCCAGCAGTACCGGGACAGCGCAGAACACTGAAGCTTTCTTT. It translates to CASSTGTAQNTEAFF.

The count of this clone is one. The chain combines TRBV7-2 with TRBJ2-1; maybe TRBD1 (6 bases). The CDR3 extends over 15 amino acids. Trimming stripped 1 base from V and 5 bases from J, with 12 bases between. Germline loops: CDR1 SGHTA, CDR2 FQGNSA. This CDR3 reads CASSLVVTGDNEQFF. For the CDR3, the DNA is TGTGCCAGCAGCTTAGTGGTGACAGGTGACAATGAGCAGTTCTTC.

The gene calls are TRBV2 and TRBJ1-1, with 7 bases that match TRBD1. The CDR3 is made up of 12 amino acids. Unmatched junction bases numbered 7, after V lost 10 bases and J lost 5 bases. In germline, CDR1 is SNHLY, CDR2 FYNNEI. Here the CDR3 reads CATRGAGTEAFF. In DNA, the CDR3 is TGTGCCACCAGGGGGGCGGGTACTGAAGCTTTCTTT.

J is TRBJ2-2 and V is TRBV27; no reliable D call. V gave up 8 bases and J gave up 11 bases, with 12 bases separating them. Germline CDR1 and CDR2: MNHEY and SMNVEV (reference sequence). The CDR3 extends over 11 amino acids. CDR3 region: CASCGGRELFF. In nucleotides, the CDR3 is TGTGCCAGCTGCGGCGGCCGTGAGCTGTTTTTT.

The rearrangement joins TRBV5-1 to TRBJ2-7; 7 bases agree with TRBD1. The CDR3 extends over 15 amino acids. CDR1 and CDR2 (germline): SGHRS, YFSETQ. With V trimmed by 0 bases and J by 1 base, 4 bases remained unmatched. CDR3 region: CASSLGPGQSYEQYF. CDR3 bases: TGCGCCAGCAGCTTGGGACCGGGACAGTCCTACGAGCAGTACTTC.

The genes are TRBV27 and TRBJ1-6; D possibly corresponds to TRBD1 (5 bases). V lost 8 bases and J 7 bases, leaving 27 bases between the germline ends. The CDR3 is 18 amino acids. CDR1 MNHEY and CDR2 SMNVEV come from the germline V gene (reference sequence). In DNA, the CDR3 is TGTGCCAGCGGATTTTTCGGGGACTACAGGACCTGGAATTCACCCCTCCACTTT. The encoded protein is CASGFFGDYRTWNSPLHF.

The chain joins TRBV9 to TRBJ1-1; possible D gene TRBD1, 5 bases. CDR3 length equals 14 residues. V was trimmed by 0 bases and J by 3 bases, leaving 9 bases between them. Germline CDR1 SGDLS, CDR2 YYNGEE. The CDR3 protein is CASSVVWGDTEAFF. For the CDR3, the DNA is TGTGCCAGCAGCGTAGTTTGGGGGGACACTGAAGCTTTCTTT.

This clone was recorded only once. The chain combines TRBV7-8 with TRBJ2-7, with TRBD2 identical over 8 bases. This CDR3 is 15 amino acids long. The J segment lost 3 bases and the V segment lost 3 bases, leaving 7 bases of the junction unmatched. CDR1 and CDR2 (germline): SGHVS, FQNEAQ. In DNA, the CDR3 is TGTGCCAGCAGCTTGGGAGCGGGGGATATCTACGAGCAGTACTTC. Its protein product is CASSLGAGDIYEQYF.

This rearrangement joins TRBV3-1 (or the pseudogene TRBV3-2) to TRBJ1-6; D remains unclear. Trimming took 1 base from V and 8 from J, leaving 6 bases between them. The CDR3 has 13 residues. The V gene's germline CDR1 is LGHDT and CDR2 YNNKEL (reference sequence). CDR3 in DNA: TGTGCCAGCAGCCAAGTGGAGTATTCACCCCTCCACTTT. As protein: CASSQVEYSPLHF.

This chain uses TRBV7-2 with TRBJ2-1; D is unclear. The V gene's germline CDR1 is SGHTA and CDR2 FQGNSA. Trimming removed 2 bases from V and 11 bases from J, with 16 bases in between. This CDR3 has 14 amino acids. CDR3 protein: CASSLLVPPYKQFF. CDR3 coding DNA: TGTGCCAGCAGCTTACTGGTGCCACCATACAAGCAGTTCTTC.

The genes are TRBV29-1 and TRBJ2-3; D perhaps matches TRBD2 (5 bases). The V gene lost 3 bases and the J gene lost 5 bases, with 15 bases spanning the gap. The CDR3 contains 14 residues. In germline, CDR1 is SQVTM, CDR2 ANQGSEA. The CDR3 sequence is CSVDGLPGRDTQYF. As DNA, the CDR3 is TGCAGCGTTGACGGACTCCCCGGCCGAGATACGCAGTATTTT.

This sequence joins TRBV6-6 and TRBJ2-3, with D possibly TRBD1 on 7 matching bases. Germline CDR1 and CDR2: MNHNY and SVGAGI (reference sequence). Trimming cost V 10 bases and J 3 bases, with 20 bases left between them. The CDR3 length is 15 residues. The CDR3 is CATLRQGGTTDTQYF. DNA for the CDR3: TGTGCCACCCTCCGACAGGGAGGAACTACAGATACGCAGTATTTT.

The chain uses TRBV25-1 and TRBJ1-6, with D hard to call. CDR3 length: 13 amino acids. Trimming took 5 bases from V and 7 from J, leaving 9 bases between them. From germline, CDR1 is MGHDK and CDR2 SYGVNS. In DNA form, the CDR3 reads TGTGCCAGCAGTCCCCTAAAGAATTCACCCCTCCACTTT. Translating it yields CASSPLKNSPLHF.

The CDR3 spells CASGEDPAGMNTEAFF. The CDR3 bases are TGCGCCAGCGGCGAGGATCCGGCGGGTATGAACACTGAAGCTTTCTTT. The genes are TRBV10-2 and TRBJ1-1; D is ambiguous. V gave up 8 bases and J gave up 0 bases, with 19 bases separating them. Per germline, CDR1 WSHSY and CDR2 SAAADI. This CDR3 is 16 amino acids long.

This clone was recorded only once. This rearrangement joins TRBV5-1 to TRBJ1-4; a weak D match, TRBD1 (6 bases). V lost 4 bases and J lost 5, with 18 bases in between. The CDR3 contains 16 residues. The germline gives CDR1 SGHRS, CDR2 YFSETQ. The CDR3 nucleotides are TGCGCCAGCAGCCCGAAAGGGGGGGTCGGGAATGAAAAACTGTTTTTT. It is translated as CASSPKGGVGNEKLFF. The complete variable domain, with remaining parts taken from reference TRBV5-1 and TRBJ1-4, reads KAGVTQTPRYLIKTRGQQVTLSCSPISGHRSVSWYQQTPGQGLQFLFEYFSETQRNKGNFPGRFSGRQFSNSRSEMNVSTLELGDSALYLCASSPKGGVGNEKLFFGSGTQLSVL.

The chain employs TRBV28 and TRBJ1-4, with TRBD1 as a possible D gene (6 bases). The length of the CDR3 is 14 residues. Trimming took 6 bases from V and 6 from J, leaving 14 bases between them. Germline V gene sequence: CDR1 MDHEN, CDR2 SYDVKM. The CDR3 DNA reads as TGTGCCAGCAGCCACATGACAGGAGATGAAAAACTGTTTTTT. This translates into CASSHMTGDEKLFF.

The V and J genes are TRBV3-1 (or the pseudogene TRBV3-2) and TRBJ1-6; 8 nucleotides line up with TRBD1. From germline, CDR1 is LGHDT and CDR2 YNNKEL (reference sequence). This CDR3 is built from 17 residues. V lost 3 bases, J lost 9 bases, and 13 bases stayed unmatched. The CDR3 reads CASSQASGGQGVSPLHF. CDR3 nucleotides: TGTGCCAGCAGCCAGGCCTCCGGAGGACAGGGTGTTTCACCCCTCCACTTT.

The chain combines TRBV6-1 with TRBJ2-7; tentative D call: TRBD1 (5 bases). CDR3 size: 15 residues. Germline CDR1 reads MNHNS; CDR2 reads SASEGT. V lost 3 bases and J 2 bases, leaving 14 bases between the germline ends. The CDR3 region is CASSDRAGYAYEQYV. The CDR3 DNA follows: TGTGCCAGCAGTGATAGGGCAGGGTACGCCTACGAGCAGTACGTC.

V usage is TRBV11-2 and J usage is TRBJ2-1; TRBD2 might be the D (7 bases). The CDR3 runs to 18 residues. V lost 1 base and J lost 4, with 20 bases in between. The germline V gene has CDR1 SGHAT and CDR2 FQNNGV. The DNA for the CDR3 is TGTGCCAGCAGCTTAGCCCTTTCTAGGGGGGGCTGGTACAATGAGCAGTTCTTC. This gives the protein CASSLALSRGGWYNEQFF.

The chain carries TRBV15 and TRBJ2-5; 9 positions agree with TRBD1. V trimming: 1 base; J trimming: 3 bases; junction bases outside the gene matches: 6. This CDR3 spans 16 amino acids. Germline V gene lookup returns CDR1 LNHNV and CDR2 YYDKDF (reference sequence). CDR3 in amino acids: CATSRARTGEKETQYF. CDR3 DNA sequence: TGTGCCACCAGCAGAGCGAGGACAGGGGAGAAAGAGACCCAGTACTTC.

The chain employs TRBV2 and TRBJ2-1; 9 bases map to TRBD1. Unmatched junction bases numbered 6, after V lost 5 bases and J lost 7 bases. CDR3 length equals 14 residues. Germline lookup yields CDR1 SNHLY and CDR2 FYNNEI. Here the CDR3 DNA reads TGTGCCAGCAGTCCCGGGACAGGGACGAATGAGCAGTTCTTC. This sequence encodes CASSPGTGTNEQFF.

V is TRBV2 and J is TRBJ1-6; possible D gene TRBD1, 5 bases. Germline V gene data show CDR1 as SNHLY and CDR2 as FYNNEI. There are 15 residues in the CDR3. Between the trimmed V and J ends, which lost 6 bases and 8 bases, there was a span of 17 bases. For the CDR3, the DNA is TGTGCCAGCAGAGGGGAGGTGGGACGGGATTCACCCCTCCACTTT. As protein: CASRGEVGRDSPLHF.